The clone carrying this TCR beta chain was observed a handful of times. Its antigen is undetermined. PCR was performed using 60 Vbeta and 13 Jbeta primers. Data came from immunoSEQ multiplex PCR; TCRdb stores just in-frame clones and leaves some out. Among some 190,000 clones listed, around 76% were seen once. The data are from a study of cytomegalovirus exposure and HLA in healthy donors. About the research overall: In terms of ancestry, the Caucasian-associated cluster contained about 81% of the approximately 430 genotyped donors.

The CDR3 spans 16 residues. Trimming cost V 4 bases and J 6 bases, with 19 bases left between them. CDR1 and CDR2 from the germline V gene are SGHDT and YYEEEE. Study-wide results and caveats: As a later analysis revealed, the rate of TCR association differed by HLA locus, with DRB1 most and HLA-C fewest. An ancestry cluster, one associated with Asian ancestry, reportedly showed fewer N-insertions than the 666-donor mean in a later analysis. Certain indistinguishable V segments, among them TRBV6-2 and TRBV6-3, were excluded.

V usage is TRBV5-6 and J usage is TRBJ1-4, with a possible D match to TRBD1 (5 bases). The clonotype was recovered from a woman aged 25 to 45 in good health and CMV-seropositive. Specimen: PBMCs. CDR3 DNA sequence: TGTGCCAGCAGCCCCGGGGGGGAAATCATTTATGAAAAACTGTTTTTT. Its translation is CASSPGGEIIYEKLFF.